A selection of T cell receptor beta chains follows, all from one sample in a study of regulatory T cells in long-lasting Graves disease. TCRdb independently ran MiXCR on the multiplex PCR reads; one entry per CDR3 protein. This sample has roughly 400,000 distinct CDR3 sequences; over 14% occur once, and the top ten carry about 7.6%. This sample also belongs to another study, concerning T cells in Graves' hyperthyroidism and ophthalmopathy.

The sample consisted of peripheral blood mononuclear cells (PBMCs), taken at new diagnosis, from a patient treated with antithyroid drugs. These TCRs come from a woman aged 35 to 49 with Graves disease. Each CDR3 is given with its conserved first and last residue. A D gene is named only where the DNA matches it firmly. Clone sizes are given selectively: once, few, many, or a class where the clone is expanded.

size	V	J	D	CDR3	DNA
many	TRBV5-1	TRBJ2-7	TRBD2	CASSAGLAETYEQYF	TGCGCCAGCAGCGCGGGACTAGCGGAAACCTACGAGCAGTACTTC
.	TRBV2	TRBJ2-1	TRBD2	CASSILAGEQFF	TGTGCCAGCAGCATACTAGCGGGCGAGCAGTTCTTC
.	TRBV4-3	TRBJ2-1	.	CASSQEILPHNEQFF	TGCGCCAGCAGCCAAGAGATACTCCCGCACAATGAGCAGTTCTTC
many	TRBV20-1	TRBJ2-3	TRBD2	CSARPLAGRLSTDTQYF	TGCAGTGCTAGACCCCTAGCGGGCCGACTAAGCACAGATACGCAGTATTTT
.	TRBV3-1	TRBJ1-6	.	CASSQGQENSPLHF	TGTGCCAGCAGCCAAGGACAGGAAAATTCACCCCTCCACTTT
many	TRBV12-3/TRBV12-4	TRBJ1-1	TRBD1	CASAYRGSTEAFF	TGTGCCAGCGCGTACAGGGGGAGCACTGAAGCTTTCTTT
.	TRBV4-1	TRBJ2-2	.	CASSQNTPDTGELFF	TGCGCCAGCAGCCAGAATACCCCGGACACCGGGGAGCTGTTTTTT
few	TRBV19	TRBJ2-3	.	CASSIDHRTDTQYF	TGTGCCAGTAGTATAGATCACCGCACAGATACGCAGTATTTT
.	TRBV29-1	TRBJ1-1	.	CSVESGMNTEAFF	TGCAGCGTTGAATCCGGAATGAACACTGAAGCTTTCTTT
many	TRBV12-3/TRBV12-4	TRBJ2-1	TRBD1	CASSLGGQVVYNEQFF	TGTGCCAGCAGTTTGGGGGGACAGGTTGTTTACAATGAGCAGTTCTTC
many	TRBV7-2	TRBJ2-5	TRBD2	CASSPRRLAGPFQETQYF	TGTGCCAGCAGCCCACGTCGGCTAGCGGGACCGTTTCAAGAGACCCAGTACTTC
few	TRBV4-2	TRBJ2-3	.	CASGRRDTQYF	TGTGCCTCGGGACGACGAGATACGCAGTATTTT
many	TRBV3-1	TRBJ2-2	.	CASSLWHLDTGELFF	TGTGCCAGCAGCCTTTGGCACCTTGACACCGGGGAGCTGTTTTTT
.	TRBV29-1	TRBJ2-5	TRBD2	CSVVAGDLRETQYF	TGCAGCGTTGTAGCGGGAGATTTGAGGGAGACCCAGTACTTC
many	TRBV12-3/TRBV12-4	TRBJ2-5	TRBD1	CASSPRQGLETQYF	TGTGCCAGCAGTCCACGACAGGGGTTGGAGACCCAGTACTTC
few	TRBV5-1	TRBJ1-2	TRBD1	CASNPGQGGNYGYTF	TGCGCCAGCAACCCTGGACAGGGAGGTAACTATGGCTACACCTTC
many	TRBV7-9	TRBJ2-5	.	CASSPRSIRDMVETQYF	TGTGCCAGCAGCCCCAGATCTATCCGAGACATGGTCGAGACCCAGTACTTC
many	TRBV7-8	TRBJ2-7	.	CASSFFTGTAGEQYF	TGTGCCAGCAGCTTTTTTACCGGGACGGCGGGCGAGCAGTACTTC
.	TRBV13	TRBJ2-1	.	CASSLTVKKQFF	TGTGCCAGCAGCTTAACTGTGAAGAAACAGTTCTTC
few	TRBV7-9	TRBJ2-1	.	CASSVEARPQFF	TGTGCCAGCAGCGTGGAGGCGAGACCGCAGTTCTTC
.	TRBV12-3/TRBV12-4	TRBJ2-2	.	CASSSYREGASTGELFF	TGTGCCAGCAGTTCGTACAGGGAGGGTGCTTCGACCGGGGAGCTGTTTTTT
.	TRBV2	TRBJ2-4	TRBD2	CASSELAGVENIQYF	TGTGCCAGCAGTGAACTAGCGGGAGTGGAAAACATTCAGTACTTC
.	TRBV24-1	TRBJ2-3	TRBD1	CATSDRGQLPSGSRDTQYF	TGTGCCACCAGTGATAGGGGACAGCTACCTTCGGGAAGCCGAGATACGCAGTATTTT
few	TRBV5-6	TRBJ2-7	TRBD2	CASSPEIGTSGRSLSYEQYF	TGTGCCAGCAGCCCGGAAATCGGGACTAGCGGGAGGTCCCTCTCCTACGAGCAGTACTTC
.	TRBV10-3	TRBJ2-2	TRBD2	CAISQGTSGRARTGELFF	TGTGCCATCAGCCAAGGGACTAGCGGGAGGGCGCGGACCGGGGAGCTGTTTTTT
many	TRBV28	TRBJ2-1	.	CASSDIGLEQFF	TGTGCCAGCAGTGATATAGGGCTTGAGCAGTTCTTC
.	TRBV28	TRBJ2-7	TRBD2	CASSPLAGGTHEQYF	TGTGCCAGCAGTCCACTAGCGGGAGGTACGCACGAGCAGTACTTC
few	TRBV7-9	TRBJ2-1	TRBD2	CASSPAGPYNEQFF	TGTGCCAGCAGCCCAGCGGGACCTTACAATGAGCAGTTCTTC
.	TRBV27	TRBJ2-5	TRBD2	CAALGGLAGRRGETQYF	TGTGCCGCCCTGGGGGGACTAGCGGGCAGGAGGGGAGAGACCCAGTACTTC
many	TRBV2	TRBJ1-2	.	CARLPIAGGDGGYTF	TGTGCCAGACTCCCCATCGCGGGGGGCGACGGTGGCTACACCTTC
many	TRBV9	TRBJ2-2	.	CASEAHTNTGELFF	TGTGCCAGCGAGGCTCACACGAACACCGGGGAGCTGTTTTTT
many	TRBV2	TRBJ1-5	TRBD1	CASSRGEGSPQHF	TGTGCCAGCAGCAGGGGGGAGGGGTCGCCCCAGCATTTT
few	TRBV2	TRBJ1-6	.	CASSEGGLHYNSPLHF	TGTGCCAGCAGTGAAGGGGGCCTTCATTATAATTCACCCCTCCACTTT
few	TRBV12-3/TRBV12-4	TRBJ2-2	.	CASSLGPSGTGELFF	TGTGCCAGCAGTTTGGGACCCTCTGGGACCGGGGAGCTGTTTTTT
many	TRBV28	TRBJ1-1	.	CASSPPPNTEAFF	TGTGCCAGCAGTCCTCCTCCGAACACTGAAGCTTTCTTT
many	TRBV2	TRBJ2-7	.	CASSGFVGDEQYF	TGTGCCAGCAGTGGGTTTGTGGGGGACGAGCAGTACTTC
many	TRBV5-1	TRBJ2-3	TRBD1	CASSSRYGDRGADTQYF	TGCGCCAGCAGCTCGCGGTACGGGGACAGGGGTGCAGATACGCAGTATTTT
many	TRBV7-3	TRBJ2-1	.	CASSLGFAYNEQFF	TGTGCCAGCAGCTTGGGGTTCGCCTACAATGAGCAGTTCTTC
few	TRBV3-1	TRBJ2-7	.	CASSRGTIDYEQYF	TGTGCCAGCAGCCGAGGGACAATAGACTACGAGCAGTACTTC
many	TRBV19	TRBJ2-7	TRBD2	CASSSVAGGTDEQYF	TGTGCCAGTAGCTCCGTAGCGGGAGGGACGGACGAGCAGTACTTC
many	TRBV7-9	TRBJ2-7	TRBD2	CASSLAPTSGVTYEQYF	TGTGCCAGCAGCTTAGCCCCAACTAGCGGGGTGACCTACGAGCAGTACTTC
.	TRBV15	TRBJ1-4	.	CATSRESQLNEKLFF	TGTGCCACCAGCAGAGAATCGCAGCTTAATGAAAAACTGTTTTTT
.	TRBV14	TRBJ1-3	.	CASSQYSARGNTIYF	TGTGCCAGCAGCCAATACAGCGCACGGGGAAACACCATATATTTT
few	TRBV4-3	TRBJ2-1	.	CASSQGWQGGNEQFF	TGCGCCAGCAGCCAAGGGTGGCAGGGAGGCAATGAGCAGTTCTTC
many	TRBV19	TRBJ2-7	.	CASSPRDTDYEQYF	TGTGCCAGTAGCCCGCGGGACACGGATTACGAGCAGTACTTC
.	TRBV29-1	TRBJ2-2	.	CSVEVGDTGELFF	TGCAGCGTTGAAGTTGGTGACACCGGGGAGCTGTTTTTT
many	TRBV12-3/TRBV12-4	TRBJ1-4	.	CASSLWGYATNEKLFF	TGTGCCAGCAGTTTATGGGGATACGCAACTAATGAAAAACTGTTTTTT
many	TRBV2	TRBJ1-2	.	CASRERSLRDDYGYTF	TGTGCCAGCAGGGAGCGAAGTTTGAGGGATGACTATGGCTACACCTTC
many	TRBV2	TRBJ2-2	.	CASNGVGTGELFF	TGTGCCAGCAACGGGGTGGGCACCGGGGAGCTGTTTTTT
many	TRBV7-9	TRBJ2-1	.	CASSLTDIYNEQFF	TGTGCCAGCAGCTTAACGGACATTTACAATGAGCAGTTCTTC
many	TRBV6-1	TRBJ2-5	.	CASSDWGGETQYF	TGTGCCAGCAGTGATTGGGGAGGAGAGACCCAGTACTTC
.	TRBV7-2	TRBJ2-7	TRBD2	CASSRTSGTYEQYF	TGTGCCAGCAGCCGGACTAGCGGGACATACGAGCAGTACTTC
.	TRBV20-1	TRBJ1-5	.	CSARIRRDQPQHF	TGCAGTGCTAGAATCCGCCGGGATCAGCCCCAGCATTTT
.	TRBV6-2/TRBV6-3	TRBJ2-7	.	CASSYSLQGRRVYEQYF	TGTGCCAGCAGTTACTCGTTACAGGGCCGGCGAGTCTACGAGCAGTACTTC
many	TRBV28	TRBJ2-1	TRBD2	CASSLLTSGRAESSYNEQFF	TGTGCCAGCAGTTTGTTGACTAGCGGGAGGGCCGAGAGCTCCTACAATGAGCAGTTCTTC
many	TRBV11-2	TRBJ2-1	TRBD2	CASRAPGHRGDEQFF	TGTGCCAGCAGGGCGCCGGGCCACCGGGGGGATGAGCAGTTCTTC
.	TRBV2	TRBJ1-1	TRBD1	CASSDARQGWDAEAFF	TGTGCCAGCAGTGATGCGAGACAGGGTTGGGACGCTGAAGCTTTCTTT
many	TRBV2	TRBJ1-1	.	CASGPGGGTEAFF	TGTGCCAGCGGTCCGGGTGGTGGCACTGAAGCTTTCTTT
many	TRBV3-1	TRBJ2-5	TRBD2	CASSQTASGPWRETQYF	TGTGCCAGCAGCCAAACGGCTAGCGGACCCTGGAGAGAGACCCAGTACTTC